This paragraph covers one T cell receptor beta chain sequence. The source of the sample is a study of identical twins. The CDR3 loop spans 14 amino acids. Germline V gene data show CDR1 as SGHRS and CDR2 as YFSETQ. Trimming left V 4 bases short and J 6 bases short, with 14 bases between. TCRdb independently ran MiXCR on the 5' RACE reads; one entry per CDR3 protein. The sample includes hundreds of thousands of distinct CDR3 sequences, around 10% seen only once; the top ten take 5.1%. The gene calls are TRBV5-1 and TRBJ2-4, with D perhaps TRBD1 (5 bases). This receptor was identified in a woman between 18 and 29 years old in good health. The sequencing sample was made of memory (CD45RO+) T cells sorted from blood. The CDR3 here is CASSRDRAINIQYF. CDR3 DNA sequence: TGCGCCAGCAGCCGCGACAGAGCTATAAACATTCAGTACTTC.